Sequencing of this T cell receptor beta chain was carried out in a study of radiotherapy plus CTLA-4 blockade in lung cancer. Background on the study: Of the patients, 15% to 20% showed objective responses and around 32% attained disease control. Points from the study as a whole: With interferon-beta, early dynamics of blood T cell clones were reported to best predict response. After radiotherapy and ipilimumab, tumor-derived clones expanded in peripheral blood.

It was focal radiation plus CTLA-4 blockade with ipilimumab that patients with chemo-refractory metastatic non-small-cell lung cancer received. Clones were read by immunoSEQ multiplex PCR, and TCRdb kept only the in-frame ones, dropping some. The sample has around 90,000 clones, approximately 80% seen once. As for this clone: Its antigen is unidentified.

This clonotype was obtained from a human donor with non-small cell lung cancer that progressed on radiotherapy plus ipilimumab. The sample consisted of peripheral blood, taken from a patient treated with radiotherapy plus ipilimumab.

CDR3 region: CASSLGRTANEKLFF. CDR3 nucleotides: TGTGCCAGCAGCTTAGGACGGACCGCTAATGAAAAACTGTTTTTT. J is TRBJ1-4 and V is TRBV7-9, with unresolved D. CDR3 length: 15 amino acids. Germline-derived CDR1 and CDR2 are SEHNR and FQNEAQ (reference sequence). Trimming stripped 1 base from V and 3 bases from J, with 9 bases between. Looking up the rest from reference TRBV7-9 and TRBJ1-4 gives the full variable domain: DTGVSQNPRHKITKRGQNVTFRCDPISEHNRLYWYRQTLGQGPEFLTYFQNEAQLEKSRLLSDRFSAERPKGSFSTLEIQRTEQGDSAMYLCASSLGRTANEKLFFGSGTQLSVL.